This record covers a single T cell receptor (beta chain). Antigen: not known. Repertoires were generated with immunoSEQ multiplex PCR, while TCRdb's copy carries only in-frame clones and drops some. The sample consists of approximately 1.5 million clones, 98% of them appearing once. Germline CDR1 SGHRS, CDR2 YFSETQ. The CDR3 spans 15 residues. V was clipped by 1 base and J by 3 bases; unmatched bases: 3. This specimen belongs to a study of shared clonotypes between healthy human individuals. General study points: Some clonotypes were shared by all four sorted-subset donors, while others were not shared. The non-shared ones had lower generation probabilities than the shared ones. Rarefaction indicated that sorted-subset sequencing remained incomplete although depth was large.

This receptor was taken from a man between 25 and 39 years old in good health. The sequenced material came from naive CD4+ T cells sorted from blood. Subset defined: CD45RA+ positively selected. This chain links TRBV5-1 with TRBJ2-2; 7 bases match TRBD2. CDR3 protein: CASSLRAGDTGELFF. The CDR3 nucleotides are TGCGCCAGCAGCTTGCGTGCGGGAGACACCGGGGAGCTGTTTTTT.